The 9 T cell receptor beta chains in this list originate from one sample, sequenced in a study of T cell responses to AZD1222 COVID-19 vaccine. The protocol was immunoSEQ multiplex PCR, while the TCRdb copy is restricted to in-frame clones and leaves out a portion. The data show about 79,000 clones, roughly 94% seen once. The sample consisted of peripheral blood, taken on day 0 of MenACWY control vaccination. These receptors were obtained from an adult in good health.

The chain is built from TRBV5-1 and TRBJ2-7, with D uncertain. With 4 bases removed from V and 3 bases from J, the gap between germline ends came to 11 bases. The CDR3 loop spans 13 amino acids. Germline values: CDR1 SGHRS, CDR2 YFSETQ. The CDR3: CASSPDGSYEQYF. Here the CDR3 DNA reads TGCGCCAGCAGCCCCGACGGTAGCTACGAGCAGTACTTC.

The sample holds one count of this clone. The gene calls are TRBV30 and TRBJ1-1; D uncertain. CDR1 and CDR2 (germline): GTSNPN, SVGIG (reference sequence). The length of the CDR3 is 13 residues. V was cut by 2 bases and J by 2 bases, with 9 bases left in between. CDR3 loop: CAWSRTDNTEAFF. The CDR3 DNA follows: TGTGCCTGGAGTCGGACGGATAACACTGAAGCTTTCTTT.

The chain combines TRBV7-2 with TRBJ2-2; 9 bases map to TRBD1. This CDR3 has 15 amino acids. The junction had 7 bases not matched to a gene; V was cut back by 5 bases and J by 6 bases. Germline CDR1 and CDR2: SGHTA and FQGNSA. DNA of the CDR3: TGTGCCAGCAGCCGGGGACAGGGTGCGGCCGGGGAGCTGTTTTTT. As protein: CASSRGQGAAGELFF.

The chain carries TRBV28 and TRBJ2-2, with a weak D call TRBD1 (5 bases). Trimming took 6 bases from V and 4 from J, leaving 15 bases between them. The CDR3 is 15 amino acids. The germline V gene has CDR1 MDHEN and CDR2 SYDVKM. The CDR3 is CASSPHGAGTGELFF. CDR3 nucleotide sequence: TGTGCCAGCAGCCCCCATGGGGCCGGCACCGGGGAGCTGTTTTTT.

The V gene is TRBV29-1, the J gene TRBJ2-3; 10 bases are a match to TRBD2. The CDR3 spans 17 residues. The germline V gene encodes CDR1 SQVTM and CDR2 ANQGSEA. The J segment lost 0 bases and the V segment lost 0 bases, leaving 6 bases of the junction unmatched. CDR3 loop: CSVEDDASGGSTDTQYF. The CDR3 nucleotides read TGCAGCGTTGAAGATGATGCTAGCGGGGGAAGCACAGATACGCAGTATTTT.

The CDR3 loop reads CASSLGPLGLNTEAFF. In nucleotides, the CDR3 is TGTGCCAGCAGCTTAGGGCCCTTGGGATTGAACACTGAAGCTTTCTTT. The chain joins TRBV7-9 to TRBJ1-1; D not resolved. Germline V CDR1 and CDR2: SEHNR, FQNEAQ (reference sequence). Trimming took off 1 base at V and 0 bases at J, with 12 bases between the two ends. The CDR3 runs 16 residues.

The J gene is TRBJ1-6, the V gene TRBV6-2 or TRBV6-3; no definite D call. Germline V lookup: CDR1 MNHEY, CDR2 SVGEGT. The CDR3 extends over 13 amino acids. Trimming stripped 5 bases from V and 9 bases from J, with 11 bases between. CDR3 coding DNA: TGTGCCAGCAGTCGACCCGGCGGTTCACCCCTCCACTTT. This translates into CASSRPGGSPLHF.

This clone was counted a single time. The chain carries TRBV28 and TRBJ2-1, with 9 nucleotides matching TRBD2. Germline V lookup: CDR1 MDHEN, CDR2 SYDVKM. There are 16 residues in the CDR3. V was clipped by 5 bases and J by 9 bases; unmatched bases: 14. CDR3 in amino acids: CASSPSGEGPWGEQFF. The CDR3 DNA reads TGTGCCAGCAGTCCTAGCGGGGAGGGCCCCTGGGGTGAGCAGTTCTTC.

As DNA, the CDR3 is TGTGCCAGCAGCCCAGACAGGCGGTCTGGCTACACCTTC. Translating it yields CASSPDRRSGYTF. V gene TRBV7-2 combines with J gene TRBJ1-2, with D possibly matching TRBD1 (6 bases). The CDR3 has 13 amino acids. Trimming pared 5 bases from V and 7 bases from J, leaving 14 bases between. CDR1 and CDR2 from the germline V gene are SGHTA and FQGNSA.